The 7 T cell receptor beta chains given below trace back to one sample, sequenced in a study of cytotoxic CD8 clonotypes in ibrutinib-treated CLL. Data came from immunoSEQ multiplex PCR; TCRdb stores just in-frame clones and leaves some out. The top ten clones hold 15% of a sample with around 250,000 clones, less than 75% of them seen once. Sequenced material: PBMCs, taken after 24 months of ibrutinib treatment. The origin of the receptors is a human donor with chronic lymphocytic leukemia.

The J gene is TRBJ1-2, the V gene TRBV4-2, with TRBD1 identical over 10 bases. CDR1 is LGHNA and CDR2 is YNFKEQ in the germline V gene. J gave up 5 bases and V 0 bases, and 3 bases lay outside the gene matches. The CDR3 sequence is 15 residues long. This CDR3 reads CASSQEGTGEYGYTF. DNA of the CDR3: TGTGCCAGCAGCCAAGAAGGGACAGGGGAATATGGCTACACCTTC.

The genes are TRBV6-6 and TRBJ1-1; no clear D. The CDR3 has 13 residues. V lost 7 bases to trimming and J lost 3 bases, with 12 bases between them. The germline V gene has CDR1 MNHNY and CDR2 SVGAGI (reference sequence). CDR3 sequence: CASTVGEHTEAFF. The CDR3 DNA reads TGTGCCAGCACAGTCGGGGAGCACACTGAAGCTTTCTTT.

This chain joins TRBV28 and TRBJ2-7; 9 nucleotides align to TRBD1. CDR3 size: 16 residues. Germline V gene lookup returns CDR1 MDHEN and CDR2 SYDVKM. After removal of 7 bases from V and 2 bases from J, the junction contained 12 bases not matched to a gene. CDR3 loop: CASKGGGQGETYEQYF. The CDR3 DNA follows: TGTGCCAGCAAGGGGGGGGGACAGGGAGAGACCTACGAGCAGTACTTC.

The chain links TRBV4-3 to TRBJ2-1, with D maybe TRBD2 (5 bases). Trimming took 0 bases from V and 7 from J, leaving 16 bases between them. Germline-derived CDR1 and CDR2 are LGHNA and YSLEER. This CDR3 has 16 amino acids. CDR3 loop: CASSQDFRLAGNEQFF. The CDR3, as DNA: TGCGCCAGCAGCCAAGATTTTCGGCTAGCCGGGAATGAGCAGTTCTTC.

The chain employs TRBV27 and TRBJ2-2; D ambiguous. This CDR3 is 14 amino acids long. Trimming took 3 bases from V and 6 from J, leaving 11 bases between them. CDR1 and CDR2 from the germline V gene are MNHEY and SMNVEV (reference sequence). The CDR3, as DNA: TGTGCCAGCAGTTTGAGTTACGCTCCCGGGGAGCTGTTTTTT. It is translated as CASSLSYAPGELFF.

The J gene is TRBJ2-2, the V gene TRBV2, with D perhaps given as TRBD1 or TRBD2 (5 bases each). The V gene lost 6 bases and the J gene lost 0 bases, with 11 bases spanning the gap. In germline, CDR1 is SNHLY, CDR2 FYNNEI. The length of the CDR3 is 15 residues. The CDR3 DNA reads TGTGCCAGCAGCCGGGACCGCTCGAACACCGGGGAGCTGTTTTTT. Amino acids: CASSRDRSNTGELFF.

The V gene is TRBV9, the J gene TRBJ2-2; a possible D gene is TRBD2 (6 bases). Germline-derived CDR1 and CDR2 are SGDLS and YYNGEE. Trimming cost V 6 bases and J 6 bases, with 15 bases left between them. This CDR3 has 14 residues. In nucleotides, the CDR3 is TGTGCCAGCAAGGTCGGGAGATGGGCCGGGGAGCTGTTTTTT. This encodes CASKVGRWAGELFF.